Shown below are 15 T cell receptor beta chains from a single sample sequenced in a study of cytomegalovirus exposure and HLA in healthy donors. Both 60 Vbeta primers and 13 Jbeta primers went into the PCR. Sequencing used immunoSEQ multiplex PCR; TCRdb keeps in-frame clones, though not all of them. This table has some 160,000 clones, 80% appearing once. The sequenced material came from PBMCs. Source of these receptors: a male donor in good health and CMV-seropositive.

The CDR3 loop is CSAATGTEQYF. CDR3 sequence (DNA): TGCAGTGCAGCGACAGGGACCGAGCAGTACTTC. The V and J genes are TRBV20-1 and TRBJ2-7; 7 positions agree with TRBD1. The CDR3 consists of 11 residues. Germline loops: CDR1 DFQATT, CDR2 SNEGSKA (reference sequence). V shed 6 bases, J shed 6 bases, and the junction held 5 bases outside the gene matches.

The gene calls are TRBV7-6 and TRBJ2-3, with 10 nucleotides matching TRBD2. Germline loops: CDR1 SGHVS, CDR2 FNYEAQ. The V segment lost 5 bases and the J segment 1 base; nucleotides outside the gene matches: 6. This CDR3 has 16 amino acids. CDR3 sequence (DNA): TGTGCCAGCAGCCAGCGGGAGGGCCGGGGCACAGATACGCAGTATTTT. Encoded protein: CASSQREGRGTDTQYF.

The CDR3 sequence is CAWSGGGQPQHF. As DNA, the CDR3 is TGTGCCTGGAGCGGGGGAGGACAGCCCCAGCATTTT. V gene TRBV30 combines with J gene TRBJ1-5; tentatively, D is TRBD1 (5 bases). V was trimmed by 3 bases and J by 7 bases, leaving 10 bases between them. Germline CDR1 GTSNPN, CDR2 SVGIG (reference sequence). The CDR3 runs 12 residues.

This clone appeared a single time. The chain links TRBV7-9 to TRBJ2-7; 11 bases are shared with TRBD2. Trimming cost V 5 bases and J 3 bases; bases outside gene matches: 6. Germline lookup yields CDR1 SEHNR and CDR2 FQNEAQ (reference sequence). The CDR3 contains 15 residues. The CDR3 here is CASSALAGGDYEQYF. CDR3 nucleotides: TGTGCCAGCAGCGCCCTAGCGGGAGGAGACTACGAGCAGTACTTC.

A remark on this clone: A read error may explain this, as a much larger clone is one base away. This rearrangement joins TRBV7-9 to TRBJ1-1; 8 bases line up with TRBD1. V lost 5 bases, J lost 1 base, and 3 bases stayed unmatched. The CDR3 totals 14 residues. CDR1 SEHNR and CDR2 FQNEAQ come from the germline V gene (reference sequence). CDR3: CASSPGQENTEAFF. CDR3 sequence (DNA): TGTGCCAGCAGCCCGGGACAGGAGAACACTGAAGCTTTCTTT. Drawing the rest from reference TRBV7-9 and TRBJ1-1, the complete variable domain is DTGVSQNPRHKITKRGQNVTFRCDPISEHNRLYWYRQTLGQGPEFLTYFQNEAQLEKSRLLSDRFSAERPKGSFSTLEIQRTEQGDSAMYLCASSPGQENTEAFFGQGTRLTVV.

J is TRBJ2-1 and V is TRBV27; maybe TRBD1 (6 bases). Germline values: CDR1 MNHEY, CDR2 SMNVEV (reference sequence). The CDR3 has 17 amino acids. The V and J ends lost 4 bases and 7 bases respectively, with 23 bases between them. DNA of the CDR3: TGTGCCAGCAGTTATAGGGATACCGCTACAAGGGGGAATGAGCAGTTCTTC. Translation gives CASSYRDTATRGNEQFF.

The chain recombines TRBV5-1 with TRBJ2-7; 9 bases map to TRBD1. Trimming at V came to 4 bases and at J to 5 bases, leaving 7 bases not matched to a gene. The CDR3 is 14 amino acids. From germline, CDR1 is SGHRS and CDR2 YFSETQ. The CDR3 DNA is TGCGCCAGCAGCCAAACCGGGACAGGGAACGAGCAGTACTTC. Translation gives CASSQTGTGNEQYF.

This chain connects TRBV19 to TRBJ1-4, with TRBD1 matching over 7 bases. CDR1 is LNHDA and CDR2 is SQIVND in the germline V gene (reference sequence). The junction had 13 bases not matched to a gene; V was cut back by 0 bases and J by 0 bases. The CDR3 runs to 20 residues. The CDR3 loop reads CASSIDPTGKQTATNEKLFF. The CDR3 nucleotides are TGTGCCAGTAGTATAGATCCGACAGGGAAACAGACGGCAACTAATGAAAAACTGTTTTTT.

V gene TRBV9 combines with J gene TRBJ2-3; 7 nucleotides match TRBD2. The CDR3 consists of 15 residues. Germline loops: CDR1 SGDLS, CDR2 YYNGEE. Trimming removed 4 bases from V and 6 bases from J; junction bases left unmatched: 11. DNA for the CDR3: TGTGCCAGCAGCATCCGGGACTATGAGGCCGATACGCAGTATTTT. It specifies CASSIRDYEADTQYF.

This chain connects TRBV9 to TRBJ2-7; perhaps TRBD2 as D (5 bases). This CDR3 spans 16 amino acids. Germline assignment: CDR1 SGDLS and CDR2 YYNGEE. Trimming took 3 bases from V and 4 from J, leaving 20 bases between them. Here the CDR3 reads CASSATQLARPYEQYF. In nucleotides, the CDR3 is TGTGCCAGCAGCGCGACCCAGCTAGCTCGGCCTTACGAGCAGTACTTC.

V usage is TRBV5-1 and J usage is TRBJ2-5; 9 bases align to TRBD2. After removal of 0 bases from V and 5 bases from J, the junction contained 5 bases not matched to a gene. The CDR3 has 15 amino acids. The germline V gene encodes CDR1 SGHRS and CDR2 YFSETQ. Here the CDR3 DNA reads TGCGCCAGCAGCTTGGATAGCGGGAGAAGGGAGACCCAGTACTTC. It codes for CASSLDSGRRETQYF.

Here the CDR3 DNA reads TGTGCCAGCAGTTTGATCCTGGAGGGCCGGGAGACCCAGTACTTC. It specifies CASSLILEGRETQYF. The chain links TRBV28 to TRBJ2-5; D perhaps matches TRBD2 (6 bases). The CDR3 is made up of 15 amino acids. From germline, CDR1 is MDHEN and CDR2 SYDVKM. Trimming shortened V by 3 bases and J by 5 bases, and 16 bases separated the two germline ends. Using reference TRBV28 and TRBJ2-5 for the parts outside the CDR3, the full variable domain is DVKVTQSSRYLVKRTGEKVFLECVQDMDHENMFWYRQDPGLGLRLIYFSYDVKMKEKGDIPEGYSVSREKKERFSLILESASTNQTSMYLCASSLILEGRETQYFGPGTRLLVL.

CDR3 region: CASRVAGTNTGELFF. CDR3 DNA: TGTGCCAGCAGGGTAGCGGGAACGAACACCGGGGAGCTGTTTTTT. The J gene is TRBJ2-2, the V gene TRBV2; 8 bases are shared with TRBD2. J lost 0 bases, V lost 6 bases, and 3 bases had no gene match. From germline, CDR1 is SNHLY and CDR2 FYNNEI. This CDR3 has 15 residues.

The chain uses TRBV6-5 and TRBJ2-2; tentatively, D is TRBD2 (6 bases). Germline V gives CDR1 MNHEY, CDR2 SVGAGI. This CDR3 is 15 amino acids long. The V gene lost 6 bases and the J gene lost 2 bases, with 13 bases spanning the gap. Written as DNA, the CDR3 is TGTGCCAGCAGGAGAGGGACTTCCAACACCGGGGAGCTGTTTTTT. It encodes CASRRGTSNTGELFF.

This rearrangement joins TRBV6-5 to TRBJ1-3, with D maybe TRBD1 (6 bases). Germline V gene lookup returns CDR1 MNHEY and CDR2 SVGAGI. The CDR3 runs to 14 residues. Trimming cost V 6 bases and J 0 bases, with 9 bases left between them. The CDR3: CASRRQASGNTIYF. As DNA, the CDR3 is TGTGCCAGCAGACGACAGGCCTCTGGAAACACCATATATTTT.